This T cell receptor beta chain was found in a study of T cell responses to AZD1222 COVID-19 vaccine. Profiling relied on immunoSEQ multiplex PCR, and the TCRdb table lists in-frame clones only, not all of them. The sample holds roughly 67,000 clones, approximately 91% seen once. This clone was counted a single time. Its specificity is not known. CDR3 size: 17 residues. Germline CDR1 and CDR2: SGHTS and YDEGEE. V was shortened by 1 base and J by 0 bases, with 13 bases between the two germline ends. Findings and caveats of the study: Compared with day 0, the breadth and depth of the Spike-specific TCR repertoire rose significantly after two doses of AZD1222. Among spike-specific TCRs, nearly half reportedly target unmutated variant regions. Clonal diversity may have been underestimated, and the donors were mostly white British, with more females than males.

The chain joins TRBV5-8 to TRBJ1-4; D is undetermined. The source material was peripheral blood, sampled on day 0 of AZD1222 vaccination. The receptor was derived from an adult in good health. The CDR3 protein is CASSLSADLPTNEKLFF. CDR3 sequence (DNA): TGTGCCAGCAGCTTGTCCGCAGACTTACCAACTAATGAAAAACTGTTTTTT.